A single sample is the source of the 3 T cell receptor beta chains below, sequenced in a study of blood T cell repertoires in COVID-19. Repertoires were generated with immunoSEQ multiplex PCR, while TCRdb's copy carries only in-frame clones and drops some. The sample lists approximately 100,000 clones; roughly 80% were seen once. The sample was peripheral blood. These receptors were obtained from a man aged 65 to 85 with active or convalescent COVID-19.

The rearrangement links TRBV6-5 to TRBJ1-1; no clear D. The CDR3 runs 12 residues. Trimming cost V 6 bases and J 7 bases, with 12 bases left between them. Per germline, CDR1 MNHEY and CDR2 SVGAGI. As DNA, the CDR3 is TGTGCCAGCAGCCGGACGGGGATTGAAGCTTTCTTT. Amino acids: CASSRTGIEAFF.

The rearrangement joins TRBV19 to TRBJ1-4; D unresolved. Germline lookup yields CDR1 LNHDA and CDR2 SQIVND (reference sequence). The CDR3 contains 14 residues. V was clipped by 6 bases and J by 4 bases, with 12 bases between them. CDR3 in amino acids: CASRAGRNNEKLFF. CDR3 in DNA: TGTGCCAGTAGAGCGGGCAGGAATAATGAAAAACTGTTTTTT.

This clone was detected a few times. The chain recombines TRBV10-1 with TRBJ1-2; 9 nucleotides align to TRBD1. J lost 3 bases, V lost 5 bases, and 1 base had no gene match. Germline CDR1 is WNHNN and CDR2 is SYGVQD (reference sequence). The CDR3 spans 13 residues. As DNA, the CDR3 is TGCGCCAGCAGTCGGGACAGGGACTATGGCTACACCTTC. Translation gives CASSRDRDYGYTF.